This is a list of T cell receptor beta chains from one sample in a study of blood T cell repertoires in COVID-19. The method was immunoSEQ multiplex PCR; TCRdb's version includes in-frame clones alone and lacks a portion of them. The data contain approximately 170,000 clones, 86% of them singletons. The specimen sequenced was peripheral blood. The receptors here all came from a woman of 80 years or more in a cohort sampled during active or convalescent COVID-19. The CDR3 runs from the conserved cysteine through the conserved F or W. D genes are given only for firm matches. The size field is filled for only some rows; it gives once, few, many or a size class.

j_call v_call d_call clone_size cdr3_aa cdr3_nt
TRBJ1-1 TRBV12-5 NA NA CASGPSHTEAFF TGTGCTAGTGGTCCGAGTCACACTGAAGCTTTCTTT
TRBJ2-2 TRBV9 TRBD1 NA CASSKGQGTTGELFF TGTGCCAGCAGCAAGGGACAGGGGACCACCGGGGAGCTGTTTTTT
TRBJ2-7 TRBV7-9 NA NA CASSLQGIPSYEQYF TGTGCCAGCAGCCTCCAGGGGATACCCTCCTACGAGCAGTACTTC
TRBJ1-6 TRBV3-1/TRBV3-2 NA NA CASSQEQGRSPLHF TGTGCCAGCAGCCAAGAGCAGGGGCGTTCACCCCTCCACTTT
TRBJ2-1 TRBV7-2 NA NA CASSNRVAQTNEQFF TGTGCCAGCAGCAACCGGGTCGCCCAAACCAATGAGCAGTTCTTC
TRBJ2-5 TRBV13 TRBD2 NA CASSSSAGWTEETQYF TGTGCCAGCAGCTCCTCAGCGGGGTGGACCGAAGAGACCCAGTACTTC
TRBJ2-5 TRBV7-8 NA NA CASSLEATEVQETQYF TGTGCCAGCAGCTTAGAGGCGACAGAAGTACAAGAGACCCAGTACTTC
TRBJ2-2 TRBV13 TRBD2 once CASSHTSSGGSGELFF TGTGCCAGCAGCCACACTAGTTCGGGGGGTTCCGGGGAGCTGTTTTTT
TRBJ2-2 TRBV9 NA NA CASSASGGTKTSANTGELFF TGTGCCAGCAGCGCCTCTGGGGGGACGAAAACCTCCGCGAACACCGGGGAGCTGTTTTTT
TRBJ2-1 TRBV29-1 NA few CSVEDIRWNEQFF TGCAGCGTTGAAGACATCCGGTGGAATGAGCAGTTCTTC
TRBJ2-5 TRBV27 TRBD1 NA CASSKPGQKQETQYF TGTGCCAGCAGTAAGCCGGGACAGAAACAAGAGACCCAGTACTTC
TRBJ2-5 TRBV12-3/TRBV12-4 NA NA CASSQQGETQYF TGTGCCAGCAGTCAGCAGGGGGAGACCCAGTACTTC
TRBJ2-7 TRBV10-3 TRBD1 NA CAIKGRQGHEQYF TGTGCCATCAAGGGGCGACAGGGCCACGAGCAGTACTTC
TRBJ2-2 TRBV5-1 TRBD2 once CASSFWLAGGGRTGELFF TGCGCCAGCAGCTTCTGGCTAGCGGGGGGAGGTCGCACCGGGGAGCTGTTTTTT
TRBJ2-1 TRBV24-1 TRBD2 once CATRTSGANNEQFF TGTGCCACTCGGACTAGCGGAGCTAACAATGAGCAGTTCTTC
TRBJ1-3 TRBV30 NA NA CAWRLVRGSGNTIYF TGTGCCTGGAGATTAGTCCGAGGCTCTGGAAACACCATATATTTT
TRBJ2-2 TRBV24-1 NA NA CATSGGRENTGELFF TGTGCCACCAGTGGCGGTCGTGAGAACACCGGGGAGCTGTTTTTT
TRBJ1-6 TRBV27 NA NA CASSRGSSYNSPLHF TGTGCCAGCAGTCGCGGGAGCTCCTATAATTCACCCCTCCACTTT
TRBJ2-3 TRBV9 TRBD2 NA CASSVERGFTDTQYF TGTGCCAGCAGCGTAGAGCGGGGGTTCACAGATACGCAGTATTTT
TRBJ1-2 TRBV5-1 NA NA CASSLVADYGYTF TGCGCCAGCAGCTTGGTCGCAGACTATGGCTACACCTTC
TRBJ1-1 TRBV2 NA once CASSAGQNTEAFF TGTGCCAGCAGTGCCGGACAGAACACTGAAGCTTTCTTT
TRBJ2-1 TRBV4-2 TRBD2 NA CASSRATSGSINEQFF TGTGCCAGCAGCCGTGCGACTAGCGGGAGTATCAATGAGCAGTTCTTC
TRBJ1-6 TRBV2 NA NA CASNIQENNSPLHF TGTGCCAGCAATATACAGGAGAATAATTCACCCCTCCACTTT
TRBJ2-1 TRBV30 TRBD1 NA CAWSGGQDEQFF TGTGCCTGGAGTGGCGGACAGGATGAGCAGTTCTTC
TRBJ2-2 TRBV29-1 NA once CSVSGMGGELFF TGCAGCGTATCAGGGATGGGCGGGGAGCTGTTTTTT
TRBJ2-2 TRBV5-1 NA few CASSSEGYTGELFF TGCGCCAGCAGCTCCGAGGGTTACACCGGGGAGCTGTTTTTT
TRBJ2-7 TRBV2 TRBD1 NA CASSRQGAVSYEQYF TGTGCCAGCAGTAGACAGGGGGCCGTCTCCTACGAGCAGTACTTC
TRBJ2-6 TRBV27 TRBD1 NA CASTPGQGALNSGANVLTF TGTGCCAGCACTCCGGGACAGGGGGCCTTGAACTCTGGGGCCAACGTCCTGACTTTC
TRBJ1-5 TRBV29-1 NA NA CSAGQRGDQPQHF TGCAGCGCCGGACAAAGGGGCGATCAGCCCCAGCATTTT
TRBJ2-2 TRBV28 TRBD2 once CASSPGLAGTGELFF TGTGCCAGCAGCCCTGGACTAGCGGGCACCGGGGAGCTGTTTTTT
TRBJ1-1 TRBV6-5 TRBD1 NA CASRDRGQVNTEAFF TGTGCCAGCAGGGACAGGGGGCAGGTGAACACTGAAGCTTTCTTT
TRBJ1-3 TRBV9 NA NA CASSVDLGGMSSGNTIYF TGTGCCAGCAGCGTAGATTTGGGCGGGATGAGCTCTGGAAACACCATATATTTT
TRBJ2-1 TRBV11-2 TRBD2 once CASSQPGLAGGHEQFF TGTGCCAGCAGCCAACCCGGACTAGCGGGAGGCCATGAGCAGTTCTTC
TRBJ1-1 TRBV4-2 NA NA CASSQDRGTNTEAFF TGTGCCAGCAGCCAAGATCGGGGAACAAACACTGAAGCTTTCTTT
TRBJ1-1 TRBV30 TRBD1 once CAWRGQGSTEAFF TGTGCCTGGAGAGGACAGGGAAGCACTGAAGCTTTCTTT
TRBJ2-5 TRBV10-1 TRBD1 NA CASSETGAQETQYF TGCGCCAGCAGTGAGACAGGGGCCCAAGAGACCCAGTACTTC
TRBJ2-7 TRBV9 NA NA CASSAGEGEQYF TGTGCCAGCAGCGCAGGGGAGGGCGAGCAGTACTTC
TRBJ1-1 TRBV28 TRBD1 NA CASSSTGGFAEAFF TGTGCCAGCAGTTCGACAGGGGGTTTTGCTGAAGCTTTCTTT
TRBJ1-5 TRBV4-1 NA few CASSQGHGVQPQHF TGCGCCAGCAGCCAAGGACACGGGGTGCAGCCCCAGCATTTT
TRBJ2-3 TRBV6-4 TRBD2 NA CASSGRGAGTDTQYF TGTGCCAGCAGTGGGCGGGGGGCAGGCACAGATACGCAGTATTTT
TRBJ2-3 TRBV13 NA NA CASSPPETDTQYF TGTGCCAGCAGCCCTCCGGAGACAGATACGCAGTATTTT
TRBJ2-7 TRBV11-3 NA few CASSLEGAVTYEQYF TGTGCCAGCAGCTTAGAAGGGGCAGTTACCTACGAGCAGTACTTC